This entry lists 10 T cell receptor beta chains sequenced from one sample in a study of T-cell memory formation after mild COVID-19. TCRdb passed the 5' RACE reads through MiXCR, listing each CDR3 protein once. The sample gives roughly 70,000 distinct CDR3 sequences, around 17% of which show up once; about 31% is in the top ten. The material sequenced was PBMCs or a T cell subset sorted from them (not recorded which). These TCRs come from an adult woman who had mild COVID-19 (a few samples of this study predate the infection). Cell type and time point are not known.

V usage is TRBV4-3 and J usage is TRBJ1-1; no reliable D call. Germline V gene data show CDR1 as LGHNA and CDR2 as YSLEER. The CDR3 spans 16 residues. Trimming took off 2 bases at V and 0 bases at J, with 13 bases between the two ends. This CDR3 reads CASSQSPTALNTEAFF. As DNA, the CDR3 is TGCGCCAGCAGCCAATCCCCCACCGCCCTGAACACTGAAGCTTTCTTT.

This rearrangement joins TRBV20-1 to TRBJ2-3; no reliable D call. CDR3 size: 14 residues. V dropped 3 bases and J dropped 1 base, with 11 bases sitting between them. Germline CDR1 is DFQATT and CDR2 is SNEGSKA (reference sequence). The CDR3 reads CSASLLGRTDTQYF. CDR3 DNA: TGCAGTGCTAGTCTGTTGGGCCGCACAGATACGCAGTATTTT.

This clonotype was recorded a few times. The chain uses TRBV6-5 and TRBJ2-5, with TRBD2 as a possible D gene (6 bases). V dropped 4 bases and J dropped 4 bases, with 16 bases sitting between them. CDR1 and CDR2 from the germline V gene are MNHEY and SVGAGI. This CDR3 is built from 15 residues. CDR3 loop: CASSLYRAGSETQYF. The CDR3, as DNA: TGTGCCAGCAGTTTATATCGGGCGGGATCAGAGACCCAGTACTTC.

The chain uses TRBV27 and TRBJ2-7; TRBD2 matches 9 bases. Germline CDR1 is MNHEY and CDR2 is SMNVEV (reference sequence). CDR3 length: 14 amino acids. With 2 bases clipped from V and 4 bases from J, the junction kept 3 bases outside the gene matches. The CDR3 region is CASSLAGGVYEQYF. The CDR3 DNA is TGTGCCAGCAGTTTAGCGGGGGGGGTATACGAGCAGTACTTC.

Written as DNA, the CDR3 is TGTGCCAGCAGCCCGGCCCTTGAGCAGTTCTTC. Translated, it gives CASSPALEQFF. The genes are TRBV7-2 and TRBJ2-1; D is unresolved. The length of the CDR3 is 11 residues. Germline lookup yields CDR1 SGHTA and CDR2 FQGNSA. Trimming left V 5 bases short and J 9 bases short, with 8 bases between. Looking up the rest from reference TRBV7-2 and TRBJ2-1 gives the full variable domain: GAGVSQSPSNKVTEKGKDVELRCDPISGHTALYWYRQSLGQGLEFLIYFQGNSAPDKSGLPSDRFSAERTGGSVSTLTIQRTQQEDSAVYLCASSPALEQFFGPGTRLTVL.

This clonotype occurred a few times. V is TRBV4-1 and J is TRBJ2-7; the match to TRBD2 covers 8 bases. V shed 1 base, J shed 5 bases, and the junction held 7 bases outside the gene matches. CDR3 length equals 15 residues. Germline CDR1 and CDR2: MGHRA and YSYEKL. In DNA form, the CDR3 reads TGCGCCAGCAGCCAAGCCCGCGGGGGGATCAACGAGCAGTACTTC. Protein sequence: CASSQARGGINEQYF.

V gene TRBV20-1 combines with J gene TRBJ2-2; D is perhaps TRBD1 (7 bases). Trimming left V 5 bases short and J 2 bases short, with 15 bases between. The CDR3 has 15 residues. Germline-derived CDR1 and CDR2 are DFQATT and SNEGSKA (reference sequence). CDR3 protein: CSAGGGGGNTGELFF. As DNA, the CDR3 is TGCAGTGCTGGGGGTGGAGGGGGCAACACCGGGGAGCTGTTTTTT.

Only a few counts were recorded for this clonotype. The chain links TRBV7-9 to TRBJ2-3, with 8 bases fitting TRBD2. The CDR3 sequence is 15 residues long. Trimming cost V 4 bases and J 1 base; bases outside gene matches: 4. The germline CDR1 and CDR2 sequences are SEHNR and FQNEAQ (reference sequence). CDR3 sequence (DNA): TGTGCCAGCAGCTGGACTAGCAGCCGCACAGATACGCAGTATTTT. It is translated as CASSWTSSRTDTQYF.

The chain couples TRBV7-9 to TRBJ1-5; TRBD1 matches 7 bases. The CDR3 has 13 amino acids. V gave up 8 bases and J gave up 2 bases; unmatched junction bases: 3. Germline V CDR1 and CDR2: SEHNR, FQNEAQ (reference sequence). CDR3 sequence (DNA): TGTGCCAGCGGAACAGGGGGCAATCAGCCCCAGCATTTT. Amino acids: CASGTGGNQPQHF.

J is TRBJ2-3 and V is TRBV6-4; D perhaps matches TRBD2 (6 bases). Trimming removed 2 bases at V and 3 bases at J, with 9 bases between. Germline-derived CDR1 and CDR2 are MRHNA and SNTAGT. This CDR3 has 14 residues. CDR3 amino acids: CASSDDGGTDTQYF. The CDR3 bases are TGTGCCAGCAGTGACGACGGGGGAACAGATACGCAGTATTTT.